This T cell receptor beta chain was recorded in a study of CD8+CD57+ T cells in acquired aplastic anemia. Overall study context: Researchers reported that healthy donors averaged about 11 million reads for CD4+ cells.

This clonotype came up many times. The CDR3 sequence is 16 residues long. Trimming left V 3 bases short and J 3 bases short, with 15 bases between. CDR1 is LNHDA, CDR2 SQIVND, per germline (reference sequence). The use of genomic DNA as template underpinned the TCR beta VDJ and CDR3 profiling. TCRdb re-analysed the reads in MiXCR, keeping a single row per CDR3 protein. Of about 180,000 distinct CDR3 sequences detected, approximately 45% appear once; the ten largest clones hold around 2.7%. Sequencing used sorted CD4+, CD8+, or CD8+CD57+ T cells (not recorded which) from PBMCs. The chain links TRBV19 to TRBJ1-5; a possible D gene is TRBD1 (6 bases). The sequence was obtained from a human donor in good health. The CDR3: CASSIVGRGNNQPQHF. CDR3 DNA sequence: TGTGCCAGTAGTATTGTGGGCAGGGGTAACAATCAGCCCCAGCATTTT.